Below, 19 T cell receptor beta chains from the same sample are listed, as sequenced in a study of shared T cell receptors in the human thymus. TCRdb keeps only in-frame clones here, not all; method: immunoSEQ multiplex PCR. The sample consists of about 660,000 clones, more than 75% of them appearing once. The same data also went into a second study, on human thymus T cells.

Sequencing was carried out using thymocytes. The receptors here all came from a boy under two years old with a congenital heart defect.

V is TRBV28 and J is TRBJ2-5, with 14 nucleotides matching TRBD2. The CDR3 has 18 residues. The germline gives CDR1 MDHEN, CDR2 SYDVKM. Losses at the gene ends were 3 bases for V and 4 bases for J; bases not matched to a gene: 10. The CDR3 DNA reads TGTGCCAGCAGTTTCCCCTGCCCGGGACTAGCGGGAGTAGAGACCCAGTACTTC. Its translation is CASSFPCPGLAGVETQYF. Variable domain in full (rest from reference TRBV28 and TRBJ2-5): DVKVTQSSRYLVKRTGEKVFLECVQDMDHENMFWYRQDPGLGLRLIYFSYDVKMKEKGDIPEGYSVSREKKERFSLILESASTNQTSMYLCASSFPCPGLAGVETQYFGPGTRLLVL.

V is TRBV28 and J is TRBJ2-5; 8 bases map to TRBD2. CDR1 is MDHEN, CDR2 SYDVKM, per germline. The ends lost 6 bases at V and 5 bases at J; junction bases unmatched: 11. The CDR3 covers 15 residues. The DNA of the CDR3 is TGTGCCAGCAGCCCCCGGGAGGGGTCGGGGGAGACCCAGTACTTC. Its protein is CASSPREGSGETQYF.

V gene TRBV7-2 combines with J gene TRBJ2-5, with D possibly being TRBD1 (5 bases). Germline CDR1 is SGHTA and CDR2 is FQGNSA. V was pared by 5 bases and J by 4 bases, with 11 bases between. This CDR3 has 13 residues. The CDR3 sequence is CASSPARGETQYF. The CDR3 region has the DNA TGTGCCAGCAGCCCAGCAAGGGGAGAGACCCAGTACTTC.

The chain links TRBV9 to TRBJ1-1; perhaps TRBD1 as D (5 bases). The CDR3 spans 16 residues. Germline V lookup: CDR1 SGDLS, CDR2 YYNGEE. Trimming removed 3 bases at V and 3 bases at J, with 18 bases between. The CDR3, as DNA: TGTGCCAGCAGCGCGAGGGGAGGGGAAATTGACACTGAAGCTTTCTTT. Protein product: CASSARGGEIDTEAFF.

This sequence joins TRBV19 and TRBJ2-5, with 12 bases fitting TRBD1. The CDR3 spans 17 residues. Unmatched junction bases numbered 10, after V lost 4 bases and J lost 4 bases. The germline V gene has CDR1 LNHDA and CDR2 SQIVND (reference sequence). The CDR3 sequence: CASSRDRGPPRVETQYF. CDR3 DNA: TGTGCCAGTAGTAGGGACAGGGGGCCCCCGCGGGTAGAGACCCAGTACTTC.

The chain employs TRBV27 and TRBJ2-2; 10 bases are a match to TRBD2. From germline, CDR1 is MNHEY and CDR2 SMNVEV (reference sequence). The CDR3 runs 16 residues. V lost 1 base, J lost 5 bases, and 4 bases stayed unmatched. In DNA, the CDR3 is TGTGCCAGCAGTTTATTTCGTAGCGGGAGGACCGGGGAGCTGTTTTTT. This translates into CASSLFRSGRTGELFF.

The chain joins TRBV5-1 to TRBJ2-1; perhaps TRBD2 as D (5 bases). The CDR3 is 14 residues long. The germline V gene encodes CDR1 SGHRS and CDR2 YFSETQ. Trimming took off 4 bases at V and 7 bases at J, with 15 bases between the two ends. In DNA, the CDR3 is TGCGCCAGCAGCGTTAGACTGGGAGTAAATGAGCAGTTCTTC. Amino acids: CASSVRLGVNEQFF.

The rearrangement links TRBV30 to TRBJ2-3, with 8 bases lining up with TRBD2. Germline CDR1 reads GTSNPN; CDR2 reads SVGIG (reference sequence). This CDR3 spans 14 amino acids. J was trimmed by 4 bases and V by 2 bases; bases with no gene match: 5. The CDR3 DNA reads TGTGCCTGGAGTCAGAGCGGGAGCGCAGATACGCAGTATTTT. Its translation: CAWSQSGSADTQYF.

The chain employs TRBV27 and TRBJ1-5, with 8 bases lining up with TRBD1. Per the germline V gene, CDR1 is MNHEY and CDR2 is SMNVEV (reference sequence). This CDR3 is 14 amino acids long. After removal of 7 bases from V and 5 bases from J, the junction contained 7 bases not matched to a gene. The CDR3 DNA follows: TGTGCCAGCACTACAGGGGGTGGGGATCAGCCCCAGCATTTT. It translates to CASTTGGGDQPQHF.

The chain carries TRBV6-1 and TRBJ2-3; the D gene is possibly TRBD2 (6 bases). The CDR3 runs to 16 residues. Germline V CDR1 and CDR2: MNHNS, SASEGT. The V and J ends lost 3 bases and 2 bases respectively, with 15 bases between them. CDR3 loop: CASSEGPGVHTDTQYF. CDR3 in DNA: TGTGCCAGCAGTGAGGGGCCGGGGGTACACACAGATACGCAGTATTTT.

This chain connects TRBV27 to TRBJ2-1, with 11 positions matching TRBD2. With 2 bases clipped from V and 10 bases from J, the junction kept 7 bases outside the gene matches. The CDR3 covers 15 residues. CDR1 MNHEY and CDR2 SMNVEV come from the germline V gene (reference sequence). The CDR3 bases are TGTGCCAGCAGTTTAGTAGCGGGAGGGCCCGGGGAGCAGTTCTTC. This translates into CASSLVAGGPGEQFF.

J is TRBJ1-5 and V is TRBV6-5; D is uncertain. The CDR3 extends over 13 amino acids. Germline V gene sequence: CDR1 MNHEY, CDR2 SVGAGI. Deletions cut 5 bases from V and 7 bases from J, with 12 bases between. This chain's CDR3 is CASSPRGRQPQHF. For the CDR3, the DNA is TGTGCCAGCAGTCCACGAGGAAGACAGCCCCAGCATTTT.

The rearrangement links TRBV7-2 to TRBJ2-7; TRBD2 agrees at 8 bases. The CDR3 is 16 amino acids. Per the germline V gene, CDR1 is SGHTA and CDR2 is FQGNSA. With 1 base clipped from V and 3 bases from J, the junction kept 8 bases outside the gene matches. CDR3: CASSLGGRPPNYEQYF. The CDR3, as DNA: TGTGCCAGCAGCTTAGGCGGGAGGCCCCCCAACTACGAGCAGTACTTC.

The rearrangement joins TRBV5-6 to TRBJ2-5; 8 bases align to TRBD1. The end of the DNA aligns better with TRBJ2-7, so the J call may be wrong. The CDR3 has 16 amino acids. CDR1 and CDR2 from the germline V gene are SGHDT and YYEEEE. The CDR3 protein is CASSLGQGQEPYEQYF. DNA of the CDR3: TGTGCCAGCAGCTTAGGTCAGGGACAGGAACCCTACGAGCAGTACTTC.

The rearrangement links TRBV7-3 to TRBJ2-7; 8 bases align to TRBD1. This CDR3 region has 13 residues. CDR1 is SGHTA and CDR2 is FQGTGA in the germline V gene. Trimming removed 3 bases from V and 7 bases from J; junction bases left unmatched: 5. The CDR3: CASSLDREGEQYF. Here the CDR3 DNA reads TGTGCCAGCAGCTTGGACAGGGAAGGTGAGCAGTACTTC.

Only one count was recorded for this clone. CDR3 coding DNA: TGTGCCAGCAGTTCCGGGGGGCATCTTAATTCACCCCTCCACTTT. This codes for CASSSGGHLNSPLHF. The V gene is TRBV6-5, the J gene TRBJ1-6; maybe TRBD1 (6 bases). V lost 4 bases and J 6 bases, leaving 13 bases between the germline ends. The CDR3 runs to 15 residues. Looked up from germline, CDR1 is MNHEY and CDR2 is SVGAGI.

The rearrangement links TRBV28 to TRBJ1-2; 7 bases match TRBD1. From germline, CDR1 is MDHEN and CDR2 SYDVKM. This CDR3 comprises 15 residues. Germline trimming cut 5 bases from V and 4 bases from J; bases unmatched to any gene: 10. The CDR3 sequence is CASSPTTGDPYGYTF. The CDR3 region has the DNA TGTGCCAGCAGTCCAACCACAGGGGACCCCTATGGCTACACCTTC.

V usage is TRBV25-1 and J usage is TRBJ2-5, with TRBD2 identical over 7 bases. Germline assignment: CDR1 MGHDK and CDR2 SYGVNS. CDR3 size: 16 residues. J was trimmed by 5 bases and V by 3 bases; bases with no gene match: 12. The CDR3, as DNA: TGTGCCAGCAGTGATCCTGGGGGAGGGCTGGGGGAGACCCAGTACTTC. It specifies CASSDPGGGLGETQYF.

The chain has TRBV27 and TRBJ1-5; no reliable D call. The CDR3 sequence is 14 residues long. V lost 6 bases, J lost 2 bases, and 11 bases lay in between. CDR1 and CDR2 from the germline V gene are MNHEY and SMNVEV (reference sequence). CDR3 region: CASRSLFGNQPQHF. The CDR3 DNA reads TGTGCCAGCAGAAGCCTTTTCGGCAATCAGCCCCAGCATTTT.